This T cell receptor (beta chain) was identified in a study of identical twins. Study-level findings and limits: Model-predicted out-of-frame TCR alpha sharing fell below observed values in monozygotic twins. Invariant MAIT and iNKT cells could partly confound zero-insertion analyses.

Germline CDR1 LGHDT, CDR2 YNNKEL (reference sequence). This CDR3 region has 14 residues. V gave up 1 base and J gave up 4 bases; unmatched junction bases: 1. cDNA carried unique molecular identifiers, and a universal primer site was added by template switching. One entry per CDR3 protein results from TCRdb running MiXCR on the 5' RACE reads. The table has about 690,000 distinct CDR3 sequences, 5.5% to 6.5% seen once. This clonotype was counted a few times. What it recognizes is unknown. The gene calls are TRBV3-1 and TRBJ2-7; 10 bases are a match to TRBD2. The TCR originated in a man aged 18 to 35 in good health. Sequencing was done on a sample of naive T cells sorted from blood. CDR3 in amino acids: CASSQATSGYEQYV. The CDR3 DNA reads as TGTGCCAGCAGCCAAGCGACTAGCGGGTACGAGCAGTACGTC.